A selection of T cell receptor beta chains follows, all from one sample in a study of T cell repertoires in cytomegalovirus infection. These receptors are not linked to any known antigen. MiXCR, run by TCRdb on the reads, gives a single entry per CDR3 protein. Among 900,000 to 950,000 distinct CDR3 sequences listed, around 32% were seen once. The sequencing here drew on cultured CD8+ T cells from PBMCs, taken from culture after CMV antigen stimulation. The receptor set was obtained from a human donor in good health (CMV status not recorded). Some clones in this sample may be carry-over from other donors' samples. Both conserved end residues are trimmed from each CDR3. The size field is filled for only some rows; it gives once, few, many or a size class.

cdr3_aa j_call clone_size v_call
ASSQVGDRGRGGYT TRBJ1-2 . TRBV4-1
ASSSPGMAGGELF TRBJ2-2 . TRBV12-3/TRBV12-4
ASSLEGADTGELF TRBJ2-2 . TRBV6-6
ASSYTGFLGGELF TRBJ2-2 many TRBV6-5
AISESPTTASYEQY TRBJ2-7 . TRBV10-3
ASSLWGGTLH TRBJ1-6 . TRBV27
SARDPGTHSYNEQF TRBJ2-1 . TRBV20-1
ASSRQGRSNEQF TRBJ2-1 . TRBV28
ATSPGTGSGELF TRBJ2-2 . TRBV15
ASSLGPGYNEQF TRBJ2-1 many TRBV7-9
ASSTSGTGIYTIY TRBJ1-3 . TRBV19